These T cell receptor beta chains were read from a single sample in a study of blood T cells in healthy people across ages. In TCRdb, the 5' RACE reads were re-called with MiXCR into one record per CDR3 protein. This sample has just under 550,000 distinct CDR3 sequences, with 20% to 30% found just once. This same sample was also part of a study on T cells of mothers and their children.

Sequencing was done on a sample of blood. Source of these receptors: a boy between 5 and 17 years old in good health. CDR3s include the opening cysteine and the closing phenylalanine or tryptophan. Each record gives: J gene, D gene, V gene, clone size, CDR3 DNA, CDR3 protein. A D gene is named only where the DNA matches it firmly. Where a row states a size, it is once, few, many or the class of an expanded clone; other rows omit it.

TRBJ2-7 TRBD2 TRBV13 many TGTGCCAGCAGGTACCGGGGGGGCGAGCAGTACTTC CASRYRGGEQYF
TRBJ2-1 . TRBV28 . TGTGCCAGCAGACAAGACTTATACAATGAGCAGTTCTTC CASRQDLYNEQFF
TRBJ2-1 . TRBV7-6 many TGTGCCAGCAGCTTAGCTGGCGTTCATCTTACCTTC CASSLAGVHLTF
TRBJ2-7 TRBD2 TRBV4-3 . TGCGCCAGCAGCCCACGACCGGGGGGGTTCTACGAGCAGTACTTC CASSPRPGGFYEQYF
TRBJ2-3 TRBD1 TRBV29-1 . TGCAGCGTTGAAGGTTGGACAGGGTCGCCAGATACGCAGTATTTT CSVEGWTGSPDTQYF
TRBJ2-3 TRBD1 TRBV20-1 . TGCAGTGCCCCACTGGACAGGGGGAAAGATACGCAGTATTTT CSAPLDRGKDTQYF
TRBJ2-5 TRBD1 TRBV2 few TGTGCCAGCAGCACCGGGACAGGGATGATATTGTGCTTC CASSTGTGMILCF
TRBJ2-5 TRBD2 TRBV27 . TGTGCCAGCAGTTTCTCGGGGGGGACCCAGTACTTC CASSFSGGTQYF
TRBJ2-3 TRBD2 TRBV4-3 . TGCGCCAGCAGCCAAGCAAGCGGGGGGGCCGGTACGCAGTATTTT CASSQASGGAGTQYF
TRBJ1-4 TRBD1 TRBV11-1 few TGTGCCAGCAGCCCAACGACAGGGCCTAATGAAAAACTGTTTTTT CASSPTTGPNEKLFF
TRBJ2-1 . TRBV7-9 . TGTGCCAGCAGCGCTACGGGCCCGTCAGCGTACAATGAGCAGTTCTTC CASSATGPSAYNEQFF
TRBJ1-5 . TRBV28 few TGTGCCAGCAGTCCCGACCGGAACAATCAGCCCCAGCATTTT CASSPDRNNQPQHF
TRBJ2-5 TRBD2 TRBV4-3 few TGCGCCAGCAGCCAAGGCAGCGGGGCCAACCAAGAGACCCAGTACTTC CASSQGSGANQETQYF
TRBJ2-7 . TRBV7-2 . TGTGCCAGCAGCTTAGGGCCTTACTACGAGCAGTACTTC CASSLGPYYEQYF
TRBJ2-1 TRBD1 TRBV12-3/TRBV12-4 . TGTGCCAGCACAGGGGGCATTAATGAGCAGTTCTTC CASTGGINEQFF
TRBJ2-5 . TRBV3-1 . TGTGCCAGCAGCCAATTTGTTTCCCAAGAGACCCAGTACTTC CASSQFVSQETQYF
TRBJ2-3 TRBD2 TRBV20-1 . TGCAGTGCCGGGACTACACGCACAGATACGCAGTATTTT CSAGTTRTDTQYF
TRBJ2-3 TRBD2 TRBV3-1 . TGTGCCAGCAGCCAAGCGGGGGGGAAAGATACGCAGTATTTT CASSQAGGKDTQYF
TRBJ2-2 . TRBV2 . TGTGCCAGCAGTGGGATAGAGAGGCTCCATAACACCGGGGAGCTGTTTTTT CASSGIERLHNTGELFF
TRBJ1-6 TRBD1 TRBV6-6 few TGTGCCAGCAGCGCGGGACAGCCAAGCAATTCACCCCTCCACTTT CASSAGQPSNSPLHF
TRBJ2-2 . TRBV4-3 . TGCGCCAGCAGCCAAGAGGTCTCAGCAAACACCGGGGAGCTGTTTTTT CASSQEVSANTGELFF
TRBJ1-4 TRBD1 TRBV9 many TGTGCCAGCGATGGAGGGGGCGAGGGCGAAAAACTGTTTTTT CASDGGGEGEKLFF
TRBJ1-4 . TRBV7-2 . TGTGCCAGCAGCCACCGGGGCTTTAATGAAAAACTGTTTTTT CASSHRGFNEKLFF
TRBJ2-5 TRBD1 TRBV20-1 . TGCAGTGCTAGGGGACAGGTACAAGAGACCCAGTACTTC CSARGQVQETQYF